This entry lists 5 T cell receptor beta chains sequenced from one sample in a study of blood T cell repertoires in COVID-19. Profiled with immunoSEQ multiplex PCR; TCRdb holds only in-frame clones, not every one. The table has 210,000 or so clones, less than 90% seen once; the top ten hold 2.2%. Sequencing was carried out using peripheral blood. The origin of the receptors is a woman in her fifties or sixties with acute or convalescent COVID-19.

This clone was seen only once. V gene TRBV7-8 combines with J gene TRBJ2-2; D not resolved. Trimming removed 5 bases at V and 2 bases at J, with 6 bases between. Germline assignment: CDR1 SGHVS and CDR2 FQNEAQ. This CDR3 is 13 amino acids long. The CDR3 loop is CASSQTNTGELFF. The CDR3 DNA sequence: TGTGCCAGCAGCCAGACTAACACCGGGGAGCTGTTTTTT.

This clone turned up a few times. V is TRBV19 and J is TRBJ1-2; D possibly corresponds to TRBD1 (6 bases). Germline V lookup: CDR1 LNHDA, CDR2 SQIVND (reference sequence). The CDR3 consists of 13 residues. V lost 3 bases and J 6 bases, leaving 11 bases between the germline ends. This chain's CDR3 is CASSIQGYHGYTF. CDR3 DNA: TGTGCCAGTAGTATTCAGGGGTACCATGGCTACACCTTC.

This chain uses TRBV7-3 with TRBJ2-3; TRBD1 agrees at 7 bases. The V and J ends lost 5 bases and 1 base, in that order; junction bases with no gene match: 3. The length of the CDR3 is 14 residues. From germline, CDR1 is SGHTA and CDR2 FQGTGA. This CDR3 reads CASSRTGGTDTQYF. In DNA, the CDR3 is TGTGCCAGCAGCCGGACAGGAGGCACAGATACGCAGTATTTT.

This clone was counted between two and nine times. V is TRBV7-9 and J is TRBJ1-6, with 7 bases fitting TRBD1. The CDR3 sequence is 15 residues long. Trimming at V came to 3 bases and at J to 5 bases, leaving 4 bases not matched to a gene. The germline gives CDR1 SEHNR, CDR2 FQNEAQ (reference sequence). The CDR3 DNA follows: TGTGCCAGCAGCTTTCAAGGGACAGATAATTCACCCCTCCACTTT. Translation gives CASSFQGTDNSPLHF.

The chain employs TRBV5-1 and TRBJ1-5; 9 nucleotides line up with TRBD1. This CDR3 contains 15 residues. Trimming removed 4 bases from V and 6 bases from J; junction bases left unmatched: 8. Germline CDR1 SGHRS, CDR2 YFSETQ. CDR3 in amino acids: CASSVDRGKGQPQHF. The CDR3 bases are TGCGCCAGCAGCGTAGACAGGGGGAAAGGTCAGCCCCAGCATTTT.